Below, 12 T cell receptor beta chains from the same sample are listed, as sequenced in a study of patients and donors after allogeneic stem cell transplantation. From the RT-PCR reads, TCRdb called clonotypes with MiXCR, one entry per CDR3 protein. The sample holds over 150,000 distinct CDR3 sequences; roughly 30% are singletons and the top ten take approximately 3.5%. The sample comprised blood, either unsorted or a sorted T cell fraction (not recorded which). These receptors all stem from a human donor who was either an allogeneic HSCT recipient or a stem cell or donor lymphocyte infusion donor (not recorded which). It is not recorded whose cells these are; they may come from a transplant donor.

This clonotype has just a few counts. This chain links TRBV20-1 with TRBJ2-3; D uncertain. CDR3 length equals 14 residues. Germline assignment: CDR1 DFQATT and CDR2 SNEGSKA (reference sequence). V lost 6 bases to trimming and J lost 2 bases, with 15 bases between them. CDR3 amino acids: CSAPRATYTDTQYF. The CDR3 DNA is TGCAGTGCGCCTCGAGCGACCTACACAGATACGCAGTATTTT.

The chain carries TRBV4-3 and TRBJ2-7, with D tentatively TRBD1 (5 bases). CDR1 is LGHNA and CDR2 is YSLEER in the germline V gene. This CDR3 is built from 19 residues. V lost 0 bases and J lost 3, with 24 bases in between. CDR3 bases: TGCGCCAGCAGCCAAGATGCCCTCTCGAATAGGGGATGGGGCTACGAGCAGTACTTC. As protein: CASSQDALSNRGWGYEQYF.

CDR3 sequence reads: CSVVPLVEAFF. The DNA for the CDR3 is TGCAGCGTTGTACCTCTTGTTGAAGCTTTCTTT. The chain is built from TRBV29-1 and TRBJ1-1; unclear D gene. The germline CDR1 and CDR2 sequences are SQVTM and ANQGSEA. The CDR3 runs 11 residues. Trimming shortened V by 4 bases and J by 7 bases, and 10 bases separated the two germline ends.

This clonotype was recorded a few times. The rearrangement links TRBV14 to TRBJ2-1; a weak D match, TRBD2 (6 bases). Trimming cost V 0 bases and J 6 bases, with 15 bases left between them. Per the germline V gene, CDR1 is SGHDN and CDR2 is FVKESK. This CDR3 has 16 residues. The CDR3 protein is CASSQEGDWGPNEQFF. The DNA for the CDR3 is TGTGCCAGCAGCCAAGAGGGGGACTGGGGACCCAATGAGCAGTTCTTC.

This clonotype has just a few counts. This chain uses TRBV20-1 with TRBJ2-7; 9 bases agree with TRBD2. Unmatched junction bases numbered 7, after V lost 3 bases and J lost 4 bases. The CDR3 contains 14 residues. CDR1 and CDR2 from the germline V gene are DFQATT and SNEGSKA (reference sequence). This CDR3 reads CSARRLAVFYEQYF. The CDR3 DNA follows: TGCAGTGCTAGGCGACTAGCGGTCTTTTACGAGCAGTACTTC.

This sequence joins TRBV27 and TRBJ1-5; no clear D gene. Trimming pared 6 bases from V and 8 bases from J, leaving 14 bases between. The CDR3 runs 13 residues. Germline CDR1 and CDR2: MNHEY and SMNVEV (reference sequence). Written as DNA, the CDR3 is TGTGCCAGCAGACCTGAACGGAGGGAGCCCCAGCATTTT. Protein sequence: CASRPERREPQHF.

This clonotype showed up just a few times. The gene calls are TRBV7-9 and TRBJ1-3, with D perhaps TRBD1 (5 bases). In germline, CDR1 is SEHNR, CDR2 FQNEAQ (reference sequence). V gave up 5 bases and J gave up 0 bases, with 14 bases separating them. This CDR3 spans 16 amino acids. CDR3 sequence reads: CASSPPGEGSGNTIYF. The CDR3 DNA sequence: TGTGCCAGCAGCCCTCCGGGGGAAGGCTCTGGAAACACCATATATTTT.

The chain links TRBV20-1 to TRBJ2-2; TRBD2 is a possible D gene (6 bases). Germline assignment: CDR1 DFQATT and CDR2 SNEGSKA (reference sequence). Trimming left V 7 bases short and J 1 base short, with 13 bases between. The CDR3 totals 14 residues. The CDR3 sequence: CSGTGTLNTGELFF. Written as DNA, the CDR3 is TGCAGTGGCACCGGGACTTTGAACACCGGGGAGCTGTTTTTT.

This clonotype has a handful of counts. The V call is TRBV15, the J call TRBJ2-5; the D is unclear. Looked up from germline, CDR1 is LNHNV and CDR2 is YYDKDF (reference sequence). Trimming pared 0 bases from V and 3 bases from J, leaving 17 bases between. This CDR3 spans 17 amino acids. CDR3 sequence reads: CATSRENRWTAEETQYF. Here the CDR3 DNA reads TGTGCCACCAGCAGAGAAAATAGATGGACGGCCGAAGAGACCCAGTACTTC.

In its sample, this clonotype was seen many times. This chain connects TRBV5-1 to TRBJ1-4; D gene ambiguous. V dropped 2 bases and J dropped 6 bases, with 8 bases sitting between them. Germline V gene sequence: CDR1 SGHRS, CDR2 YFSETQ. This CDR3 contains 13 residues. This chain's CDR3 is CASSFTADEKLFF. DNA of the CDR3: TGCGCCAGCAGCTTTACGGCGGATGAAAAACTGTTTTTT.

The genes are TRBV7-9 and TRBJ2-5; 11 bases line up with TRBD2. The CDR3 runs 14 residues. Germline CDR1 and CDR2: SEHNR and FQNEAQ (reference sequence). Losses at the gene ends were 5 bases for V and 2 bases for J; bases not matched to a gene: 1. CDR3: CASSRLAGQETQYF. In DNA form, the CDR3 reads TGTGCCAGCAGCCGACTAGCGGGACAAGAGACCCAGTACTTC. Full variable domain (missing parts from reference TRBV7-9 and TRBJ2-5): DTGVSQNPRHKITKRGQNVTFRCDPISEHNRLYWYRQTLGQGPEFLTYFQNEAQLEKSRLLSDRFSAERPKGSFSTLEIQRTEQGDSAMYLCASSRLAGQETQYFGPGTRLLVL.

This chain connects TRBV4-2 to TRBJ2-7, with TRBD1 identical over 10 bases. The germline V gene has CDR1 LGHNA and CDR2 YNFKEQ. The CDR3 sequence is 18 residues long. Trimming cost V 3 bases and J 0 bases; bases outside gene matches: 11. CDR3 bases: TGTGCCAGCAGCCAGCCCCCCGGACAGGGGGTTTACTCCTACGAGCAGTACTTC. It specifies CASSQPPGQGVYSYEQYF.